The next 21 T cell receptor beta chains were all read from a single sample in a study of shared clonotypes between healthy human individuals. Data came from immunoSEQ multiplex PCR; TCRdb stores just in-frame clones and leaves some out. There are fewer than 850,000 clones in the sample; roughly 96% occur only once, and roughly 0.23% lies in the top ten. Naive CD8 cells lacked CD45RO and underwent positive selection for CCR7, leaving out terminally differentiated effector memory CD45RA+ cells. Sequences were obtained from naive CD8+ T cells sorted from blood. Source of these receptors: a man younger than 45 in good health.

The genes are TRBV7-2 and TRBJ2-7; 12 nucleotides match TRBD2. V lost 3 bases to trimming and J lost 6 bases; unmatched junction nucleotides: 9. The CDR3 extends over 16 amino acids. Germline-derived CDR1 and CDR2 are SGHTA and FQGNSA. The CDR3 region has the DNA TGTGCCAGCAGCTTTCCCCTAGCGGGAGGGCCGCCCGAGCAGTACTTC. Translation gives CASSFPLAGGPPEQYF.

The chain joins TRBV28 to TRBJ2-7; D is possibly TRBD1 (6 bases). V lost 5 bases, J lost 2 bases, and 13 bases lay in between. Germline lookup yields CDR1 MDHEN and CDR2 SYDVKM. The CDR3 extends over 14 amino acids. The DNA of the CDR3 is TGTGCCAGCAGTGCAAGAACAGGGACCTACGAGCAGTACTTC. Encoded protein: CASSARTGTYEQYF.

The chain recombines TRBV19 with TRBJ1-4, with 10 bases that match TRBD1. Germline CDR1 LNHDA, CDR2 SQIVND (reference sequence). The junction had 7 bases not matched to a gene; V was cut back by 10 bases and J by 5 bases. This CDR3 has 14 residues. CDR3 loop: CATTPGQGNEKLFF. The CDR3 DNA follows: TGTGCCACCACCCCGGGACAGGGGAATGAAAAACTGTTTTTT.

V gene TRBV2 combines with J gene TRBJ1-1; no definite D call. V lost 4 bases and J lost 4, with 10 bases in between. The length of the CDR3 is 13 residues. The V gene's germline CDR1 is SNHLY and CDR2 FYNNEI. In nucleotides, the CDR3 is TGTGCCAGCAGTGTATCGGCGGGCACTGAAGCTTTCTTT. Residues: CASSVSAGTEAFF.

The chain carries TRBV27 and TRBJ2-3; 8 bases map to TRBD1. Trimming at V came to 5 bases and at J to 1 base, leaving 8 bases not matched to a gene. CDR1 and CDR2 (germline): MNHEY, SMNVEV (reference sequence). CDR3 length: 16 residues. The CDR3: CASSPLKTGGTDTQYF. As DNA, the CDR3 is TGTGCCAGCAGTCCCCTGAAGACAGGGGGCACAGATACGCAGTATTTT.

Written as DNA, the CDR3 is TGTGCCATCAGTGAGTCGAGTTCCCAGGGTGACTATGGCTACACCTTC. This encodes CAISESSSQGDYGYTF. V gene TRBV10-3 combines with J gene TRBJ1-2; possible D gene TRBD1, 5 bases. V lost 0 bases and J lost 3, with 14 bases in between. Germline values: CDR1 ENHRY, CDR2 SYGVKD. The CDR3 consists of 16 residues.

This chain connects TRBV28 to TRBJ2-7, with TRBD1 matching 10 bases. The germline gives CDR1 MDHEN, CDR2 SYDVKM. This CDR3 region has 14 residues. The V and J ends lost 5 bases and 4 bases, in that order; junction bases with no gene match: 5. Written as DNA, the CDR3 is TGTGCCAGCAGTGACCGACAGGGGGCGTACGAGCAGTACTTC. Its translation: CASSDRQGAYEQYF.

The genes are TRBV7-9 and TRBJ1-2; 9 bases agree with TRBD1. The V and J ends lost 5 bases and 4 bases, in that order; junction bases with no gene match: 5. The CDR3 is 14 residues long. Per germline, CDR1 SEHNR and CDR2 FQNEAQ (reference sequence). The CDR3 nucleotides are TGTGCCAGCAGCCTGGACAGGGGAGGCTATGGCTACACCTTC. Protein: CASSLDRGGYGYTF.

The CDR3 here is CASSPPASNEKLFF. In DNA form, the CDR3 reads TGTGCCAGCTCACCACCGGCTTCTAATGAAAAACTGTTTTTT. The chain joins TRBV18 to TRBJ1-4; D unclear. Germline CDR1 and CDR2: KGHSH and LQKENI. Trimming left V 0 bases short and J 3 bases short, with 5 bases between. The CDR3 is made up of 14 amino acids.

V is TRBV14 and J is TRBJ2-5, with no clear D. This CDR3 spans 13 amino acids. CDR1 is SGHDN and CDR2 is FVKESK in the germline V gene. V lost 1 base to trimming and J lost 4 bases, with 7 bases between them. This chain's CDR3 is CASSQGLRETQYF. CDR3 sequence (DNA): TGTGCCAGCAGCCAAGGGCTTCGAGAGACCCAGTACTTC.

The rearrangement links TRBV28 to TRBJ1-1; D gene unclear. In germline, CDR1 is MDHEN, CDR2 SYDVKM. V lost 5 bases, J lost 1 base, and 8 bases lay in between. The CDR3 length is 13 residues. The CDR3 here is CASSISGNTEAFF. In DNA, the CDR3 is TGTGCCAGCAGTATTTCAGGGAACACTGAAGCTTTCTTT.

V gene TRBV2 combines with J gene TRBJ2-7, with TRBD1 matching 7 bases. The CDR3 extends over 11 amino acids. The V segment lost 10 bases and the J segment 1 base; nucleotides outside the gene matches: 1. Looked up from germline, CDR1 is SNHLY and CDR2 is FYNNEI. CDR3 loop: CATRGSYEQYF. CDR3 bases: TGTGCCACCAGGGGGTCCTACGAGCAGTACTTC.

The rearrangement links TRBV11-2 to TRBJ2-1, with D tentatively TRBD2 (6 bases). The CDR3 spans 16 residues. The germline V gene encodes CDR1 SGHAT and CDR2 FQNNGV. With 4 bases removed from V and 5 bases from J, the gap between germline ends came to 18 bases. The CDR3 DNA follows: TGTGCCAGCAGCTCCGGCCGGGGGAGTCGAGACAATGAGCAGTTCTTC. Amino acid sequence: CASSSGRGSRDNEQFF.

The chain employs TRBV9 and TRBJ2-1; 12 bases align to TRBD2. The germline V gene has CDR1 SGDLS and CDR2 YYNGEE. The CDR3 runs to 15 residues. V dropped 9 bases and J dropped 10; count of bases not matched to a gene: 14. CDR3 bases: TGTGCCACTTCGACTAGCGGGAGTCCCATAGGGGAGCAGTTCTTC. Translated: CATSTSGSPIGEQFF.

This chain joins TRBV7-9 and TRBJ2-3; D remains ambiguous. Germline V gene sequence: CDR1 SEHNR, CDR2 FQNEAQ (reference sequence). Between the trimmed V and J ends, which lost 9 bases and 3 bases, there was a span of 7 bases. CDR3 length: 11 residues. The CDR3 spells CASLTTDTQYF. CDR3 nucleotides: TGTGCCAGTCTAACAACAGATACGCAGTATTTT.

The CDR3, as DNA: TGCAGCGTTGAAGATCCGGTGGGGGGCTTTTACAATGAGCAGTTCTTC. Translation gives CSVEDPVGGFYNEQFF. The chain recombines TRBV29-1 with TRBJ2-1; D might be TRBD1 or TRBD2, each matching 6 bases. Germline V CDR1 and CDR2: SQVTM, ANQGSEA. This CDR3 contains 16 residues. V lost 0 bases and J lost 4, with 16 bases in between.

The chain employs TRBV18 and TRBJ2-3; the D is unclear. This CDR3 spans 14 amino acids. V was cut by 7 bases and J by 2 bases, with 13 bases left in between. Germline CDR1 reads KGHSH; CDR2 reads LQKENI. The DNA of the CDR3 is TGTGCCAGCTACCGGGTAGGAGACACAGATACGCAGTATTTT. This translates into CASYRVGDTDTQYF.

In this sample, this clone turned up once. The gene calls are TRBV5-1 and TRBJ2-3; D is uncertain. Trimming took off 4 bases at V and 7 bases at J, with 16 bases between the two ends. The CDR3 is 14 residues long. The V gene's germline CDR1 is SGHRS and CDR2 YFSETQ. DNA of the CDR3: TGCGCCAGCAGCCCCTGGGATGGAATCCATACGCAGTATTTT. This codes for CASSPWDGIHTQYF.

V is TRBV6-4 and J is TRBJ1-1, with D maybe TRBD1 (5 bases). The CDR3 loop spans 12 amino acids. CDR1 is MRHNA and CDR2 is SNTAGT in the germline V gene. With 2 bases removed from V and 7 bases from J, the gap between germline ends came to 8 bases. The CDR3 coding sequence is TGTGCCAGCAGTGACGGGGGGGATGAAGCTTTCTTT. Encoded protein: CASSDGGDEAFF.

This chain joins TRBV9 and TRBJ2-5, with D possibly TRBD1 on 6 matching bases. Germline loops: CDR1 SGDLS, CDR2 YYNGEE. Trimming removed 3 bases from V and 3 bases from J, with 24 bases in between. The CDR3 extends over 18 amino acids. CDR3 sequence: CASSGTVQKGPLKETQYF. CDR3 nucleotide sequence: TGTGCCAGCAGCGGGACAGTACAAAAGGGTCCCCTAAAAGAGACCCAGTACTTC.

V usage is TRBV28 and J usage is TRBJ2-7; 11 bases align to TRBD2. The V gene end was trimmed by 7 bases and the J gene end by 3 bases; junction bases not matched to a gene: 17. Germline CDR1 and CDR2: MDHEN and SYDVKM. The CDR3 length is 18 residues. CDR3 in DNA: TGTGCCAGCACCTCATTCTCCGGGACTAGCGGATCCTACTACGAGCAGTACTTC. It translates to CASTSFSGTSGSYYEQYF.